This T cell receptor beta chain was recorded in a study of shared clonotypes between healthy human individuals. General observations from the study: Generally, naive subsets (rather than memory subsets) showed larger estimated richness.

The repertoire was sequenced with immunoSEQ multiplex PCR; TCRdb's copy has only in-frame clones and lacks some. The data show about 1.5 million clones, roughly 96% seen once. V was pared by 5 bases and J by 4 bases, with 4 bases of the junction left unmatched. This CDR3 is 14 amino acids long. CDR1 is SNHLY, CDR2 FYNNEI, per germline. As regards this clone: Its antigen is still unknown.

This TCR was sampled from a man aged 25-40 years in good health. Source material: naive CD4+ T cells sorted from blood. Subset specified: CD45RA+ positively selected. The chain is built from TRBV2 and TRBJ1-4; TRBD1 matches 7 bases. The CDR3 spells CASSRDSGNEKLFF. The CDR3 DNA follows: TGTGCCAGCAGTCGGGACAGTGGTAATGAAAAACTGTTTTTT.